The rows below give T cell receptor beta chains drawn from one sample of a study of T cell changes during pregnancy in multiple sclerosis. The repertoire was sequenced with immunoSEQ multiplex PCR; TCRdb's copy has only in-frame clones and lacks some. The sample holds roughly 100,000 clones, around 90% seen once. Sequencing used peripheral blood, obtained after pregnancy. These receptors all come from a female donor with multiple sclerosis, enrolled in a pregnancy study. Each CDR3 is given without its conserved first and last residue.

j_call cdr3_length v_call cdr3_aa
TRBJ1-4 10 TRBV6-6 ASSYSREKLF
TRBJ2-7 13 TRBV5-1 ASSPGTGATYEQY
TRBJ2-7 9 TRBV30 AWSAPGEQY
TRBJ1-1 12 TRBV4-2 ASSQAGGGTEAF
TRBJ2-7 11 TRBV5-1 ASSSYRGYEQY
TRBJ2-7 11 TRBV6-1 ATSKLTAHEQY
TRBJ1-2 14 TRBV2 ASSEGPTRLNYGYT
TRBJ1-4 13 TRBV19 ASSQGGATNEKLF
TRBJ1-2 14 TRBV6-1 ASSGRTGISNYGYT
TRBJ1-2 11 TRBV11-2 ASSLGQGTGYT
TRBJ1-2 11 TRBV19 ASTHGTNYGYT
TRBJ2-3 17 TRBV5-1 ASSLGLAGGYIGADTQY
TRBJ1-2 12 TRBV18 ASSPSETGKGYT
TRBJ1-2 13 TRBV4-1 ASSQEGRGPYGYT
TRBJ2-1 11 TRBV29-1 SVEEPPENEQF
TRBJ1-1 11 TRBV11-3 ASSSGVNTEAF
TRBJ1-2 13 TRBV18 ASSLWTPGDYGYT
TRBJ1-5 12 TRBV30 AWSVGQMNQPQH
TRBJ2-7 12 TRBV5-1 ASTPGQGSYEQY
TRBJ2-7 13 TRBV11-2 ASSSLGTGDYEQY
TRBJ1-4 16 TRBV9 ASSPSRGAGATNEKLF
TRBJ2-7 11 TRBV2 ASSRNNLYEQY
TRBJ1-2 14 TRBV18 ASSEGQGSANYGYT
TRBJ1-6 13 TRBV7-9 ASSLSGSDNSPLH
TRBJ1-1 11 TRBV18 ASSPHKNTEAF
TRBJ2-3 11 TRBV5-1 ASSGQGIDTQY
TRBJ2-2 11 TRBV11-1 ASSLVRIGELF
TRBJ2-6 15 TRBV21-1 ASSSQGALSGANVLT
TRBJ2-7 14 TRBV15 ATSRGGTGGPYEQY
TRBJ1-4 13 TRBV9 ASSKRQGEGEKLF
TRBJ1-1 11 TRBV11-2 ASSPQGATEAF
TRBJ1-5 13 TRBV15 ATSRDDRSNQPQH
TRBJ2-2 13 TRBV19 ASTPTSGTHGELF
TRBJ2-1 9 TRBV18 ASSPGGEQF
TRBJ2-3 12 TRBV9 ASSVEIETDTQY
TRBJ1-2 13 TRBV7-9 ASSLGDREMYGYT
TRBJ2-7 15 TRBV6-1 ASSEGLAVSSFREQY
TRBJ1-2 12 TRBV11-2 ASSLSRQGDGYT
TRBJ1-6 12 TRBV5-1 ASSTDRVNSPLH
TRBJ2-2 13 TRBV7-2 ASSLATGDTGELF
TRBJ2-7 13 TRBV30 AWGRKLAGDEEQY
TRBJ1-1 12 TRBV10-2 ASSAQGAITEAF
TRBJ1-5 13 TRBV28 ASSLSGNSNQPQH
TRBJ1-4 13 TRBV2 ASSEAQILNEKLF
TRBJ2-1 14 TRBV6-4 ASSDWGGSAYNEQF
TRBJ2-1 11 TRBV2 ASRDGLAGAQF
TRBJ2-6 15 TRBV5-4 ASRRDRVSTGANVLT
TRBJ2-2 11 TRBV6-1 AGRLPGTGELF
TRBJ2-2 12 TRBV9 ASSVQLAEGELF
TRBJ1-2 11 TRBV7-9 ASSLVGRGGYT
TRBJ2-7 15 TRBV7-8 ASSSNLAGGVGYEQY
TRBJ2-7 14 TRBV7-9 ASSFSIALAGYEQY
TRBJ1-5 11 TRBV2 ASSVGAGQPQH
TRBJ1-3 13 TRBV5-1 ASSGGTVSGNTIY
TRBJ1-2 11 TRBV30 AWRGQGRSGYT
TRBJ2-6 17 TRBV18 ASSPFGLAGDSGANVLT
TRBJ1-2 12 TRBV7-9 ASSPLGGSSGYT
TRBJ1-1 13 TRBV19 ASSIAVDRDTEAF